Below, 8 T cell receptor beta chains from the same sample are listed, as sequenced in a study of cytomegalovirus exposure and HLA in healthy donors. The study ran its PCR with 60 Vbeta and 13 Jbeta primers. Repertoires were generated with immunoSEQ multiplex PCR, while TCRdb's copy carries only in-frame clones and drops some. The repertoire holds under 200,000 clones, with around 73% as singletons. Sequencing was performed on PBMCs. The receptor source for this set is a woman aged 18-30 years in good health and CMV-seropositive.

The rearrangement joins TRBV4-2 to TRBJ2-2, with 15 positions matching TRBD2. V lost 2 bases to trimming and J lost 1 base; unmatched junction nucleotides: 5. This CDR3 region has 19 residues. Germline loops: CDR1 LGHNA, CDR2 YNFKEQ. The DNA for the CDR3 is TGTGCCAGCAGCCAAAACGAGGGACTAGCGGGGGGGAACACCGGGGAGCTGTTTTTT. Translation gives CASSQNEGLAGGNTGELFF.

This clone showed up just a few times. This chain connects TRBV28 to TRBJ1-2; 9 bases are shared with TRBD1. The germline V gene encodes CDR1 MDHEN and CDR2 SYDVKM. J was trimmed by 3 bases and V by 8 bases; bases with no gene match: 7. The CDR3 loop spans 14 amino acids. The chain's CDR3 is CASSPRDRDYGYTF. CDR3 nucleotide sequence: TGTGCCAGCTCACCCCGGGACAGGGACTATGGCTACACCTTC.

This clone was observed a single time. This chain joins TRBV11-2 and TRBJ2-6; possibly TRBD2 for D (5 bases). The germline V gene encodes CDR1 SGHAT and CDR2 FQNNGV. The CDR3 is 16 amino acids. Between the trimmed V and J ends, which lost 4 bases and 9 bases, there was a span of 19 bases. The CDR3 DNA sequence: TGTGCCAGCAGCTACCGACGGGGAGAATGGGGCAACGTCCTGACTTTC. Amino acids: CASSYRRGEWGNVLTF. The complete variable domain, with remaining parts taken from reference TRBV11-2 and TRBJ2-6, reads EAGVAQSPRYKIIEKRQSVAFWCNPISGHATLYWYQQILGQGPKLLIQFQNNGVVDDSQLPKDRFSAERLKGVDSTLKIQPAKLEDSAVYLCASSYRRGEWGNVLTFGAGSRLTVL.

This clone was seen more than once but under ten times. The chain recombines TRBV28 with TRBJ2-3, with D maybe TRBD2 (5 bases). Germline V CDR1 and CDR2: MDHEN, SYDVKM. CDR3 length equals 13 residues. Trimming pared 3 bases from V and 4 bases from J, leaving 8 bases between. The CDR3 sequence: CASSFRTPDTQYF. Written as DNA, the CDR3 is TGTGCCAGCAGTTTCAGGACTCCAGATACGCAGTATTTT. The full variable domain, in which reference TRBV28 and TRBJ2-3 provide the parts outside the CDR3, is DVKVTQSSRYLVKRTGEKVFLECVQDMDHENMFWYRQDPGLGLRLIYFSYDVKMKEKGDIPEGYSVSREKKERFSLILESASTNQTSMYLCASSFRTPDTQYFGPGTRLTVL.

This clone was counted a few times. The chain combines TRBV14 with TRBJ2-7; D is possibly TRBD1 (5 bases). The germline V gene has CDR1 SGHDN and CDR2 FVKESK. The CDR3 covers 14 residues. V was cut by 5 bases and J by 6 bases, with 17 bases left in between. DNA of the CDR3: TGTGCCAGCAGCTCGCAGACAGTCCCAGGCGAGCAGTACTTC. Translating gives CASSSQTVPGEQYF. Supplemented by reference TRBV14 and TRBJ2-7, the full variable domain reads EAGVTQFPSHSVIEKGQTVTLRCDPISGHDNLYWYRRVMGKEIKFLLHFVKESKQDESGMPNNRFLAERTGGTYSTLKVQPAELEDSGVYFCASSSQTVPGEQYFGPGTRLTVT.

This clone showed up just a few times. The chain uses TRBV7-2 and TRBJ1-1; 9 bases match TRBD1. This CDR3 region has 16 residues. J was trimmed by 0 bases and V by 4 bases; bases with no gene match: 6. Germline V CDR1 and CDR2: SGHTA, FQGNSA. This chain's CDR3 is CASSSGQGFMNTEAFF. CDR3 nucleotides: TGTGCCAGCAGCTCGGGACAGGGTTTCATGAACACTGAAGCTTTCTTT.

The rearrangement uses TRBV30 and TRBJ1-3; D not resolved. Germline CDR1 GTSNPN, CDR2 SVGIG (reference sequence). The CDR3 consists of 14 residues. V lost 3 bases to trimming and J lost 4 bases, with 13 bases between them. The DNA of the CDR3 is TGTGCCTGGAGCCGGTTTACCTTAGGAAACACCATATATTTT. Translating it yields CAWSRFTLGNTIYF.

The J gene is TRBJ2-1, the V gene TRBV21-1; the DNA was not used to check the table's D call, TRBD1. TRBV21-1 is a pseudogene. The CDR3 spans 11 residues. CDR3 nucleotides: TGTGCCAGCAGCCCGGACAGGGAAAAGTTCTTC. Protein sequence: CASSPDREKFF.